The 16 T cell receptor beta chains below were found in one sample sequenced in a study of T cells in Graves' hyperthyroidism and ophthalmopathy. TCR beta CDR3 sequences were amplified from RNA transcripts. The primer set for the first-round RT-PCR of the TCR CDR3 was HTBI. TCRdb passed the multiplex PCR reads through MiXCR, listing each CDR3 protein once. This table has 250,000 to 300,000 distinct CDR3 sequences, 12% to 15% appearing once. The sample was blood. The receptors were sampled from a woman aged 40 to 49 with Graves' hyperthyroidism.

The sample holds many counts of this clonotype. The genes are TRBV27 and TRBJ2-2; D remains unclear. The CDR3 runs 16 residues. V lost 0 bases and J lost 5, with 13 bases in between. The germline V gene encodes CDR1 MNHEY and CDR2 SMNVEV (reference sequence). The DNA of the CDR3 is TGTGCCAGCAGTTTATCTGGGCAGGTTGGAACCGGGGAGCTGTTTTTT. As protein: CASSLSGQVGTGELFF.

This clonotype has only a few counts. The chain couples TRBV20-1 to TRBJ2-7; the D call may be TRBD1 or TRBD2 (6 bases each). Looked up from germline, CDR1 is DFQATT and CDR2 is SNEGSKA (reference sequence). Trimming shortened V by 5 bases and J by 1 base, and 15 bases separated the two germline ends. The CDR3 has 14 residues. CDR3 in DNA: TGCAGTGCTCGCCCCGGGGGCCCTTCCTACGAGCAGTACTTC. Translating gives CSARPGGPSYEQYF.

This chain links TRBV6-1 with TRBJ1-6, with 7 bases that match TRBD1. CDR3 length equals 16 residues. V shed 5 bases, J shed 4 bases, and the junction held 8 bases outside the gene matches. Germline V gene data show CDR1 as MNHNS and CDR2 as SASEGT. CDR3 residues: CASSPGGRGYNSPLHF. CDR3 in DNA: TGTGCCAGCAGTCCAGGGGGGAGGGGGTATAATTCACCCCTCCACTTT.

The chain is built from TRBV6-5 and TRBJ1-2, with D possibly TRBD1 on 6 matching bases. Germline CDR1 MNHEY, CDR2 SVGAGI. Trimming took 2 bases from V and 6 from J, leaving 13 bases between them. The CDR3 runs to 14 residues. The CDR3 DNA follows: TGTGCCAGCAGTTACATTGGGGGCGGGGATGGCTACACCTTC. Encoded protein: CASSYIGGGDGYTF.

This clonotype has ten or more counts. V gene TRBV20-1 combines with J gene TRBJ2-2; TRBD2 matches 8 bases. Germline-derived CDR1 and CDR2 are DFQATT and SNEGSKA (reference sequence). V trimming: 0 bases; J trimming: 8 bases; junction bases outside the gene matches: 8. This CDR3 region has 15 residues. This CDR3 reads CSARDITSGRGELFF. In nucleotides, the CDR3 is TGCAGTGCTAGAGATATAACTAGCGGTAGGGGGGAGCTGTTTTTT.

There are many counts of this clonotype. The rearrangement joins TRBV3-1 to TRBJ1-4; 7 nucleotides align to TRBD1. Germline V lookup: CDR1 LGHDT, CDR2 YNNKEL (reference sequence). Trimming cost V 6 bases and J 3 bases; bases outside gene matches: 4. This CDR3 has 14 residues. The CDR3 protein is CASRPTGANEKLFF. The DNA for the CDR3 is TGTGCCAGCAGACCTACAGGGGCTAATGAAAAACTGTTTTTT.

This clonotype was observed a few times. The V and J genes are TRBV7-8 and TRBJ1-6, with 7 positions matching TRBD1. The CDR3 loop spans 15 amino acids. Germline trimming cut 5 bases from V and 8 bases from J; bases unmatched to any gene: 9. Germline V gene sequence: CDR1 SGHVS, CDR2 FQNEAQ. CDR3 sequence: CASSSRGGGYSPLHF. The CDR3 DNA follows: TGTGCCAGCAGCAGCAGGGGGGGGGGTTATTCACCCCTCCACTTT. Full variable domain (rest looked up from reference TRBV7-8 and TRBJ1-6): GAGVSQSPRYKVAKRGQDVALRCDPISGHVSLFWYQQALGQGPEFLTYFQNEAQLDKSGLPSDRFFAERPEGSVSTLKIQRTQQEDSAVYLCASSSRGGGYSPLHFGNGTRLTVT.

This clonotype came up many times. This chain uses TRBV20-1 with TRBJ2-1, with 8 bases matching TRBD2. V lost 6 bases, J lost 10 bases, and 14 bases stayed unmatched. The V gene's germline CDR1 is DFQATT and CDR2 SNEGSKA (reference sequence). The CDR3 extends over 14 amino acids. The CDR3 loop is CSAMTSDNSEEQFF. CDR3 nucleotides: TGCAGTGCGATGACTAGCGACAATTCGGAGGAGCAGTTCTTC.

The table lists this clonotype with many counts. The V gene is TRBV28, the J gene TRBJ2-3; D perhaps matches TRBD2 (6 bases). The V end lost 7 bases, the J end lost 4 bases, and 12 bases lay between the germline ends. Germline assignment: CDR1 MDHEN and CDR2 SYDVKM. The CDR3 spans 13 residues. The CDR3 loop is CASTVGSADTQYF. The DNA of the CDR3 is TGTGCCAGCACGGTCGGGAGCGCAGATACGCAGTATTTT.

This clonotype has a handful of counts. The chain joins TRBV10-3 to TRBJ2-3; D not certain. The CDR3 totals 14 residues. Per germline, CDR1 ENHRY and CDR2 SYGVKD. The V end lost 0 bases, the J end lost 1 base, and 5 bases lay between the germline ends. CDR3 loop: CAISESSGTDTQYF. The CDR3 DNA follows: TGTGCCATCAGTGAGTCATCCGGCACAGATACGCAGTATTTT.

This clonotype was observed many times. The J gene is TRBJ2-5, the V gene TRBV6-1; 7 bases line up with TRBD2. There are 18 residues in the CDR3. Germline V lookup: CDR1 MNHNS, CDR2 SASEGT. Germline trimming cut 1 base from V and 6 bases from J; bases unmatched to any gene: 17. For the CDR3, the DNA is TGTGCCAGCAGTGAAGGAGGGAGGGCCGATGGTATACGACAGACCCAGTACTTC. It specifies CASSEGGRADGIRQTQYF.

This clonotype came up many times. This chain uses TRBV6-2 or TRBV6-3 with TRBJ2-1; TRBD1 agrees at 8 bases. The J segment lost 13 bases and the V segment lost 4 bases, leaving 15 bases of the junction unmatched. CDR3 size: 15 residues. Germline V gene lookup returns CDR1 MNHEY and CDR2 SVGEGT. The CDR3 DNA reads TGTGCCAGCAGTTTCGGTGGACAGGGCCTCTACAGACAGTTCTTC. Translation gives CASSFGGQGLYRQFF.

This clonotype was seen repeatedly, ten times or more. Here the CDR3 DNA reads TGTGCCAGCAGTGAATCTACCCCACGGGCGGGAAACAATGAGCAGTTCTTC. Amino acids: CASSESTPRAGNNEQFF. This sequence joins TRBV6-1 and TRBJ2-1; maybe TRBD2 (6 bases). Between the trimmed V and J ends, which lost 2 bases and 5 bases, there was a span of 19 bases. This CDR3 contains 17 residues. Germline CDR1 is MNHNS and CDR2 is SASEGT.

The chain carries TRBV9 and TRBJ1-2; tentatively, D is TRBD1 (5 bases). CDR1 SGDLS and CDR2 YYNGEE come from the germline V gene. The CDR3 has 13 residues. The V gene lost 4 bases and the J gene lost 6 bases, with 13 bases spanning the gap. For the CDR3, the DNA is TGTGCCAGCAGCCCCCATTCGGGGGATGGCTACACCTTC. This gives the protein CASSPHSGDGYTF.

The CDR3 DNA is TGTGCCAGTAGTCCCCAGCGGGGGCAAGAGACCCAGTACTTC. This codes for CASSPQRGQETQYF. This chain uses TRBV19 with TRBJ2-5, with 8 nucleotides matching TRBD2. V shed 5 bases, J shed 2 bases, and the junction held 4 bases outside the gene matches. Germline CDR1 is LNHDA and CDR2 is SQIVND (reference sequence). The CDR3 sequence is 14 residues long.

The rearrangement joins TRBV19 to TRBJ1-3; D unclear. Trimming left V 4 bases short and J 0 bases short, with 13 bases between. The CDR3 sequence is 16 residues long. Germline CDR1 reads LNHDA; CDR2 reads SQIVND (reference sequence). CDR3 nucleotide sequence: TGTGCCAGTAGTAAAGGACCTTCACCCTCTGGAAACACCATATATTTT. The encoded protein is CASSKGPSPSGNTIYF.